Shown below are 24 T cell receptor beta chains from a single sample sequenced in a study of B cell selection in AIRE deficiency. The regulatory T cell sort gate was CD4+CD25hiCD127low/negative. TCRdb's copy holds only in-frame clones and misses some; the assay was immunoSEQ multiplex PCR. This repertoire shows roughly 24,000 clones, 80% to 95% found once; its top ten account for approximately 1.1%. The sample consisted of CD4+CD25+ Tregs sorted from PBMCs. The receptors here all came from a human donor in good health.

The chain links TRBV5-6 to TRBJ2-1, with D possibly matching TRBD2 (5 bases). The CDR3 is made up of 16 amino acids. The V gene's germline CDR1 is SGHDT and CDR2 YYEEEE. The V gene lost 1 base and the J gene lost 0 bases, with 11 bases spanning the gap. The DNA for the CDR3 is TGTGCCAGCAGCTTGCAGCTAGCACTCTCCTACAATGAGCAGTTCTTC. It encodes CASSLQLALSYNEQFF.

The chain uses TRBV5-1 and TRBJ2-1; TRBD1 agrees at 7 bases. The CDR3 totals 14 residues. Trimming cost V 2 bases and J 6 bases; bases outside gene matches: 5. Germline loops: CDR1 SGHRS, CDR2 YFSETQ. The CDR3 nucleotides are TGCGCCAGCAGCTTTGGGACAGCGTCCAATGAGCAGTTCTTC. It is translated as CASSFGTASNEQFF.

This rearrangement joins TRBV5-6 to TRBJ1-2; 8 bases align to TRBD1. Trimming at V came to 5 bases and at J to 7 bases, leaving 7 bases not matched to a gene. CDR3 length: 13 residues. Germline assignment: CDR1 SGHDT and CDR2 YYEEEE. The CDR3 protein is CASRSPRGLGYTF. The CDR3 DNA sequence: TGTGCCAGCAGATCGCCCAGGGGGCTTGGCTACACCTTC.

The chain couples TRBV10-3 to TRBJ1-1; no definite D call. Trimming stripped 4 bases from V and 1 base from J, with 1 base between. The CDR3 length is 11 residues. Germline V gene data show CDR1 as ENHRY and CDR2 as SYGVKD. CDR3 region: CAISGNTEAFF. The DNA of the CDR3 is TGTGCCATCAGTGGGAACACTGAAGCTTTCTTT.

CDR3 in DNA: TGCGCCAGCAGCCCGACCGGGGGCGCTGGGGCCAACGTCCTGACTTTC. Translating it yields CASSPTGGAGANVLTF. The rearrangement links TRBV5-1 to TRBJ2-6; D may correspond to TRBD1 or TRBD2 (6 bases each). CDR1 is SGHRS, CDR2 YFSETQ, per germline. This CDR3 is built from 16 residues. Trimming removed 4 bases from V and 2 bases from J, with 13 bases in between.

The chain links TRBV6-5 to TRBJ1-2; 9 bases are a match to TRBD1. The germline gives CDR1 MNHEY, CDR2 SVGAGI. CDR3 length: 13 residues. The trim removed 6 bases at V and 7 bases at J, leaving 6 bases unmatched. The CDR3: CASSRQGGRGYTF. The CDR3 bases are TGTGCCAGCAGCAGACAGGGGGGTCGTGGCTACACCTTC.

The chain is built from TRBV7-3 and TRBJ1-1; D ambiguous. CDR3 length equals 14 residues. CDR1 SGHTA and CDR2 FQGTGA come from the germline V gene. V shed 1 base and J shed 4 bases, with 10 bases lying between them. In DNA, the CDR3 is TGTGCCAGCAGCTTAAGGGGTTCGGCCACTGAAGCTTTCTTT. It specifies CASSLRGSATEAFF.

The V call is TRBV18, the J call TRBJ2-7; 9 bases match TRBD2. The germline V gene has CDR1 KGHSH and CDR2 LQKENI. The CDR3 spans 12 residues. Trimming at V came to 6 bases and at J to 6 bases, leaving 3 bases not matched to a gene. DNA of the CDR3: TGTGCCAGCTCCCCGCGGGAGGGCGAGCAGTACTTC. Encoded protein: CASSPREGEQYF.

The chain uses TRBV7-2 and TRBJ2-3, with unresolved D. Trimming left V 1 base short and J 4 bases short, with 9 bases between. The CDR3 length is 14 residues. Looked up from germline, CDR1 is SGHTA and CDR2 is FQGNSA. CDR3 bases: TGTGCCAGCAGCTTAGGGCTAGTGGCAGATACGCAGTATTTT. Translation: CASSLGLVADTQYF.

The chain combines TRBV11-2 with TRBJ2-7; no definite D call. The CDR3 length is 14 residues. Trimming shortened V by 1 base and J by 5 bases, and 12 bases separated the two germline ends. The germline V gene encodes CDR1 SGHAT and CDR2 FQNNGV. The CDR3 bases are TGTGCCAGCAGCTTAGTAGACACCTCAAACGAGCAGTACTTC. Translating it yields CASSLVDTSNEQYF.

The V and J genes are TRBV7-9 and TRBJ2-2, with 7 bases fitting TRBD1. The V gene end was trimmed by 11 bases and the J gene end by 2 bases; junction bases not matched to a gene: 8. The CDR3 has 14 residues. From germline, CDR1 is SEHNR and CDR2 FQNEAQ (reference sequence). The CDR3 bases are TGTGCCGGAAGACAGGGAGTAAACACCGGGGAGCTGTTTTTT. Protein sequence: CAGRQGVNTGELFF.

V is TRBV29-1 and J is TRBJ1-2, with D uncertain. Germline-derived CDR1 and CDR2 are SQVTM and ANQGSEA. The CDR3 contains 11 residues. The V and J ends lost 4 bases and 6 bases respectively, with 9 bases between them. The CDR3 bases are TGCAGCGTTGGACCGGTCGATGGCTACACCTTC. This sequence encodes CSVGPVDGYTF.

The gene calls are TRBV25-1 and TRBJ1-1, with D unclear. Germline lookup yields CDR1 MGHDK and CDR2 SYGVNS. Deletions cut 11 bases from V and 6 bases from J, with 10 bases between. The CDR3 runs 10 residues. For the CDR3, the DNA is TGTGCCGCCGGCGGGGCTGAAGCTTTCTTT. Translated, it gives CAAGGAEAFF.

The chain carries TRBV18 and TRBJ1-1; D gene uncertain. The V end lost 6 bases, the J end lost 14 bases, and 28 bases lay between the germline ends. The CDR3 covers 15 residues. Per germline, CDR1 KGHSH and CDR2 LQKENI. The CDR3 DNA reads as TGTGCCAGCTCCCTCGAGCAGGCGGGAACGCTGAAGCCCTTCTTT. This gives the protein CASSLEQAGTLKPFF.

This chain links TRBV27 with TRBJ1-6, with 10 bases identical to TRBD1. Looked up from germline, CDR1 is MNHEY and CDR2 is SMNVEV (reference sequence). The trim removed 9 bases at V and 11 bases at J, leaving 10 bases unmatched. The CDR3 has 14 amino acids. The CDR3: CARQPGQGMTPLHF. DNA of the CDR3: TGTGCCAGACAACCGGGACAGGGGATGACACCCCTCCACTTT.

The genes are TRBV9 and TRBJ1-3; D remains ambiguous. Trimming cost V 3 bases and J 2 bases, with 6 bases left between them. Germline CDR1 and CDR2: SGDLS and YYNGEE. This CDR3 contains 13 residues. CDR3 protein: CASSAGPGNTIYF. The DNA of the CDR3 is TGTGCCAGCAGCGCCGGACCTGGAAACACCATATATTTT.

This clone was recorded once. The V gene is TRBV5-1, the J gene TRBJ2-6; D unresolved. Trimming removed 8 bases at V and 0 bases at J, with 9 bases between. The CDR3 sequence is 14 residues long. Germline assignment: CDR1 SGHRS and CDR2 YFSETQ. Written as DNA, the CDR3 is TGCGCCAGTGCCCCCGGCTCTGGGGCCAACGTCCTGACTTTC. The encoded protein is CASAPGSGANVLTF.

The chain carries TRBV5-6 and TRBJ1-2; 7 positions match TRBD1. CDR3 size: 15 residues. Per the germline V gene, CDR1 is SGHDT and CDR2 is YYEEEE. Trimming at V came to 4 bases and at J to 4 bases, leaving 10 bases not matched to a gene. This CDR3 is CASSPRQGIGYGYTF. In DNA form, the CDR3 reads TGTGCCAGCAGCCCACGACAGGGAATTGGCTATGGCTACACCTTC. The variable domain in full, with the rest retrieved from reference TRBV5-6 and TRBJ1-2, is DAGVTQSPTHLIKTRGQQVTLRCSPKSGHDTVSWYQQALGQGPQFIFQYYEEEERQRGNFPDRFSGHQFPNYSSELNVNALLLGDSALYLCASSPRQGIGYGYTFGSGTRLTVV.

V gene TRBV19 combines with J gene TRBJ2-5; 7 bases map to TRBD1. V dropped 9 bases and J dropped 4; count of bases not matched to a gene: 17. CDR3 length: 16 amino acids. The germline gives CDR1 LNHDA, CDR2 SQIVND (reference sequence). The chain's CDR3 is CASSLGRGGQVETQYF. In nucleotides, the CDR3 is TGTGCCAGCTCCTTGGGACGAGGGGGCCAGGTAGAGACCCAGTACTTC.

The chain couples TRBV10-2 to TRBJ2-3; perhaps TRBD2 as D (7 bases). V was pared by 8 bases and J by 4 bases, with 19 bases between. The CDR3 extends over 15 amino acids. The germline CDR1 and CDR2 sequences are WSHSY and SAAADI. This chain's CDR3 is CASPTQGGGSDTQYF. Written as DNA, the CDR3 is TGCGCCAGCCCAACCCAAGGGGGGGGATCAGATACGCAGTATTTT.

This clone was seen only a few times. This chain joins TRBV18 and TRBJ2-3, with 10 nucleotides matching TRBD2. The CDR3 has 15 amino acids. From germline, CDR1 is KGHSH and CDR2 LQKENI. Trimming took 2 bases from V and 7 from J; bases not matched to a gene: 6. CDR3 loop: CASSPGLAGVNTQYF. The CDR3 DNA is TGTGCCAGCTCACCAGGGCTAGCGGGGGTAAATACGCAGTATTTT.

This sequence joins TRBV6-5 and TRBJ2-2; possibly TRBD1 or TRBD2 for D (5 bases each). There are 13 residues in the CDR3. V lost 6 bases and J lost 6, with 11 bases in between. From germline, CDR1 is MNHEY and CDR2 SVGAGI. DNA of the CDR3: TGTGCCAGCAGAATTCTGGGGGCCGGGGAGCTGTTTTTT. Its protein is CASRILGAGELFF.

The rearrangement links TRBV6-5 to TRBJ1-1, with 7 bases aligning to TRBD1. In germline, CDR1 is MNHEY, CDR2 SVGAGI. Trimming cost V 6 bases and J 0 bases; bases outside gene matches: 4. The CDR3 spans 14 residues. CDR3 coding DNA: TGTGCCAGCAGCTCCGACAGGGTGAACACTGAAGCTTTCTTT. Translated, it gives CASSSDRVNTEAFF.

The gene calls are TRBV11-2 and TRBJ1-3; TRBD1 agrees at 8 bases. Germline V gene data show CDR1 as SGHAT and CDR2 as FQNNGV. This CDR3 has 15 residues. V was pared by 4 bases and J by 2 bases, with 4 bases of the junction left unmatched. The CDR3 region has the DNA TGTGCCAGCAGCTCATACAGGGGGACTGGAAACACCATATATTTT. This encodes CASSSYRGTGNTIYF.